Shown below are 27 T cell receptor beta chains from a single sample sequenced in a study of blood T cells in healthy people across ages. Next came a second PCR, run for roughly 6 to 11 cycles, which used a sample-barcoded 5' primer along with a J-beta primer mix. One entry per CDR3 protein results from TCRdb running MiXCR on the 5' RACE reads. The table lists 1.4 million or so distinct CDR3 sequences, 35% to 45% of them singletons. Sequencing was done on a sample of blood. These receptors were taken from a woman younger than 35 in good health.

V gene TRBV7-9 combines with J gene TRBJ2-4; TRBD2 agrees at 7 bases. The CDR3 covers 12 residues. The germline gives CDR1 SEHNR, CDR2 FQNEAQ (reference sequence). Trimming removed 0 bases from V and 14 bases from J; junction bases left unmatched: 4. As DNA, the CDR3 is TGTGCCAGCAGCTTAGCGGGGGGGGAGGAGTACTTC. It is translated as CASSLAGGEEYF.

This chain joins TRBV5-1 and TRBJ2-3; 10 bases match TRBD1. CDR1 is SGHRS and CDR2 is YFSETQ in the germline V gene. The CDR3 consists of 14 residues. The trim removed 7 bases at V and 8 bases at J, leaving 10 bases unmatched. The CDR3, as DNA: TGCGCCAGCCCCTTGGGACAGGGGACAAGTACGCAGTATTTT. It is translated as CASPLGQGTSTQYF.

A few counts support this clonotype. The V gene is TRBV6-1, the J gene TRBJ2-1; possibly TRBD1 or TRBD2 for D (5 bases each). Germline assignment: CDR1 MNHNS and CDR2 SASEGT. This CDR3 has 12 residues. V was cut by 5 bases and J by 10 bases, with 12 bases left in between. In DNA form, the CDR3 reads TGTGCCAGCAGTCCTCGGGGCAGGGAGCAGTTCTTC. This sequence encodes CASSPRGREQFF.

This clonotype has a handful of counts. The CDR3 DNA reads TGCAGTGCCCCGACAGGGGGTTATCAGCCCCAGCATTTT. Its translation is CSAPTGGYQPQHF. The chain combines TRBV20-1 with TRBJ1-5; 9 nucleotides align to TRBD1. V shed 6 bases and J 5 bases; nucleotides not matched to a gene: 5. There are 13 residues in the CDR3. CDR1 is DFQATT and CDR2 is SNEGSKA in the germline V gene (reference sequence).

The chain uses TRBV2 and TRBJ2-4, with D unclear. The J call is uncertain, as TRBJ2-7 better fits the DNA end. The germline V gene has CDR1 SNHLY and CDR2 FYNNEI. This CDR3 comprises 18 residues. This CDR3 reads CASSEAPPRYLSSYEQYF. For the CDR3, the DNA is TGTGCCAGCAGTGAAGCCCCTCCTAGGTACTTGAGCTCCTACGAGCAGTACTTC.

The sample holds one count of this clonotype. The chain links TRBV18 to TRBJ2-1, with D uncertain. V gave up 0 bases and J gave up 8 bases, with 8 bases separating them. CDR1 is KGHSH, CDR2 LQKENI, per germline. The length of the CDR3 is 13 residues. CDR3 in amino acids: CASSPPILHEQFF. CDR3 nucleotide sequence: TGTGCCAGCTCACCACCGATTCTCCATGAGCAGTTCTTC.

The chain employs TRBV7-9 and TRBJ2-7, with a possible D match to TRBD2 (7 bases). The length of the CDR3 is 14 residues. V shed 5 bases and J shed 4 bases, with 15 bases lying between them. Germline CDR1 and CDR2: SEHNR and FQNEAQ (reference sequence). CDR3 amino acids: CASSGAGGAYEQYF. The CDR3 nucleotides read TGTGCCAGCAGCGGAGCTGGGGGGGCATACGAGCAGTACTTC.

This clonotype was seen more than once but under ten times. The V and J genes are TRBV3-1 and TRBJ1-4; 7 nucleotides agree with TRBD1. The CDR3 is 15 amino acids. The ends lost 5 bases at V and 2 bases at J; junction bases unmatched: 5. Germline CDR1 and CDR2: LGHDT and YNNKEL (reference sequence). Written as DNA, the CDR3 is TGTGCCAGCAGCGCCTTACAGGGGACTAATGAAAAACTGTTTTTT. It is translated as CASSALQGTNEKLFF.

This clonotype was counted only a few times. The chain uses TRBV7-9 and TRBJ1-1, with D perhaps TRBD1 (5 bases). Germline values: CDR1 SEHNR, CDR2 FQNEAQ (reference sequence). The CDR3 is made up of 15 amino acids. V lost 8 bases, J lost 4 bases, and 20 bases lay in between. CDR3: CASSRNRGEFTEAFF. The CDR3 nucleotides are TGTGCCAGCTCACGGAACCGGGGGGAATTCACTGAAGCTTTCTTT.

The rearrangement joins TRBV2 to TRBJ1-2; no clear D. The CDR3 runs to 14 residues. The V end lost 5 bases, the J end lost 7 bases, and 17 bases lay between the germline ends. In germline, CDR1 is SNHLY, CDR2 FYNNEI. This chain's CDR3 is CASSFAGFKFGYTF. The CDR3 nucleotides read TGTGCCAGCAGTTTCGCGGGGTTTAAATTTGGCTACACCTTC. The whole variable domain, filled in from reference TRBV2 and TRBJ1-2, reads EPEVTQTPSHQVTQMGQEVILRCVPISNHLYFYWYRQILGQKVEFLVSFYNNEISEKSEIFDDQFSVERPDGSNFTLKIRSTKLEDSAMYFCASSFAGFKFGYTFGSGTRLTVV.

This clonotype has a handful of counts. In DNA form, the CDR3 reads TGCGCCAGCAGCTGGACAGGACAGACCTACGAGCAGTACTTC. The encoded protein is CASSWTGQTYEQYF. The chain recombines TRBV5-1 with TRBJ2-7, with TRBD1 matching over 7 bases. V dropped 3 bases and J dropped 2; count of bases not matched to a gene: 5. The CDR3 is made up of 14 amino acids. Germline CDR1 reads SGHRS; CDR2 reads YFSETQ.

At least ten counts were recorded for this clonotype. The gene calls are TRBV7-2 and TRBJ2-3, with D uncertain. Trimming took 5 bases from V and 2 from J, leaving 5 bases between them. In germline, CDR1 is SGHTA, CDR2 FQGNSA. This CDR3 has 12 amino acids. For the CDR3, the DNA is TGTGCCAGCAGCCACTACACAGATACGCAGTATTTT. Its translation is CASSHYTDTQYF. Full variable domain (remainder filled in from reference TRBV7-2 and TRBJ2-3): GAGVSQSPSNKVTEKGKDVELRCDPISGHTALYWYRQSLGQGLEFLIYFQGNSAPDKSGLPSDRFSAERTGGSVSTLTIQRTQQEDSAVYLCASSHYTDTQYFGPGTRLTVL.

The chain couples TRBV29-1 to TRBJ1-2, with TRBD1 matching over 7 bases. CDR1 and CDR2 from the germline V gene are SQVTM and ANQGSEA. The CDR3 covers 12 residues. The V and J ends lost 6 bases and 4 bases, in that order; junction bases with no gene match: 5. CDR3 protein: CSVHTGVYGYTF. CDR3 in DNA: TGCAGCGTCCACACAGGGGTCTATGGCTACACCTTC.

This clonotype was counted only a few times. This chain uses TRBV4-3 with TRBJ2-1, with 8 bases matching TRBD2. The CDR3 loop spans 16 amino acids. V trimming: 0 bases; J trimming: 8 bases; junction bases outside the gene matches: 9. Germline CDR1 and CDR2: LGHNA and YSLEER. The CDR3, as DNA: TGCGCCAGCAGCCAAGAATCGGGAGGGCCATTGGATGAGCAGTTCTTC. Its protein product is CASSQESGGPLDEQFF.

The gene calls are TRBV7-2 and TRBJ2-1; D is undetermined. The ends were cut back, 5 bases at V and 10 bases at J, with 15 bases in the middle. The CDR3 runs to 13 residues. Germline assignment: CDR1 SGHTA and CDR2 FQGNSA. The CDR3 protein is CASSVLLNYEQFF. The CDR3 DNA reads TGTGCCAGCAGCGTCTTGCTGAACTACGAGCAGTTCTTC.

In this sample, this clonotype turned up once. This chain links TRBV20-1 with TRBJ2-6; 9 nucleotides agree with TRBD1. Germline CDR1 DFQATT, CDR2 SNEGSKA (reference sequence). This CDR3 is 15 amino acids long. Trimming removed 5 bases from V and 1 base from J; junction bases left unmatched: 3. The CDR3 region is CSAPDRGSGANVLTF. For the CDR3, the DNA is TGCAGTGCTCCGGACAGGGGATCTGGGGCCAACGTCCTGACTTTC.

The chain is built from TRBV4-3 and TRBJ2-1; 10 bases are a match to TRBD2. The J call may be incorrect, as the DNA end agrees better with TRBJ2-7. The CDR3 runs to 19 residues. The germline gives CDR1 LGHNA, CDR2 YSLEER. The CDR3, as DNA: TGCGCCAGCAGCCAAGATCCTTCCGGGACTAGCGTTTCCTACAATGAGCAGTACTTC. It translates to CASSQDPSGTSVSYNEQYF.

The V and J genes are TRBV29-1 and TRBJ1-1; tentative D call: TRBD1 (5 bases). CDR1 and CDR2 (germline): SQVTM, ANQGSEA. V was clipped by 7 bases and J by 5 bases, with 14 bases between them. The CDR3 runs to 12 residues. CDR3 bases: TGCAGCGGGGGGGTCGGGACGACTGAAGCTTTCTTT. The encoded protein is CSGGVGTTEAFF.

This clonotype was seen more than once but under ten times. The rearrangement uses TRBV7-2 and TRBJ2-4; the D gene is possibly TRBD1 (6 bases). CDR1 is SGHTA and CDR2 is FQGNSA in the germline V gene. Trimming took 5 bases from V and 1 from J, leaving 12 bases between them. There are 15 residues in the CDR3. CDR3: CASSHAGEAKNIQYF. CDR3 DNA sequence: TGTGCCAGCAGCCATGCAGGGGAGGCCAAAAACATTCAGTACTTC.

The chain couples TRBV28 to TRBJ1-2; 7 nucleotides align to TRBD1. Trimming at V came to 6 bases and at J to 7 bases, leaving 11 bases not matched to a gene. The length of the CDR3 is 14 residues. Germline V CDR1 and CDR2: MDHEN, SYDVKM. CDR3 region: CASRPPGQRSGYTF. CDR3 nucleotides: TGTGCCAGCAGGCCTCCGGGACAGAGGAGTGGCTACACCTTC.

The J gene is TRBJ2-7, the V gene TRBV7-2, with a weak D call TRBD2 (5 bases). The CDR3 runs to 12 residues. Trimming left V 4 bases short and J 5 bases short, with 9 bases between. Germline CDR1 is SGHTA and CDR2 is FQGNSA. CDR3 region: CASSSLGNEQYF. The DNA of the CDR3 is TGTGCCAGCAGCTCCCTCGGGAACGAGCAGTACTTC.

The chain combines TRBV27 with TRBJ1-1; D not resolved. CDR3 length equals 15 residues. V lost 0 bases to trimming and J lost 1 base, with 9 bases between them. The germline V gene encodes CDR1 MNHEY and CDR2 SMNVEV (reference sequence). Here the CDR3 DNA reads TGTGCCAGCAGTTTATCCCCGACGGCGAACACTGAAGCTTTCTTT. Translating gives CASSLSPTANTEAFF.

V usage is TRBV2 and J usage is TRBJ1-5, with 10 bases identical to TRBD1. The J segment lost 6 bases and the V segment lost 5 bases, leaving 7 bases of the junction unmatched. The CDR3 consists of 15 residues. Germline CDR1 and CDR2: SNHLY and FYNNEI. CDR3 in amino acids: CASSRQGAKGQPQHF. The CDR3 DNA reads TGTGCCAGCAGTCGACAGGGGGCTAAGGGTCAGCCCCAGCATTTT.

The chain is built from TRBV3-1 and TRBJ2-3, with D possibly being TRBD2 (6 bases). The V end lost 1 base, the J end lost 0 bases, and 8 bases lay between the germline ends. This CDR3 has 15 amino acids. Germline assignment: CDR1 LGHDT and CDR2 YNNKEL (reference sequence). CDR3 sequence reads: CASSQAGASTDTQYF. The CDR3, as DNA: TGTGCCAGCAGCCAAGCGGGAGCAAGCACAGATACGCAGTATTTT.

The chain couples TRBV12-3 or TRBV12-4 to TRBJ2-1; TRBD2 might be the D (5 bases). The length of the CDR3 is 13 residues. V lost 6 bases and J lost 6, with 12 bases in between. The chain's CDR3 is CASSFTRTNEQFF. The CDR3 region has the DNA TGTGCCAGCAGCTTTACTAGGACCAATGAGCAGTTCTTC.

The chain employs TRBV20-1 and TRBJ2-5; no clear D gene. The CDR3 spans 11 residues. Per the germline V gene, CDR1 is DFQATT and CDR2 is SNEGSKA (reference sequence). V was trimmed by 0 bases and J by 6 bases, leaving 5 bases between them. CDR3 in amino acids: CSARDGQTQYF. The CDR3 coding sequence is TGCAGTGCTAGAGACGGGCAGACCCAGTACTTC.

V and J are TRBV27 and TRBJ2-7; no firm D call. V was shortened by 4 bases and J by 4 bases, with 17 bases between the two germline ends. This CDR3 has 15 amino acids. Per the germline V gene, CDR1 is MNHEY and CDR2 is SMNVEV (reference sequence). The CDR3 loop is CASSWSDSTYYEQYF. The CDR3, as DNA: TGTGCCAGCAGTTGGTCTGACTCAACTTATTACGAGCAGTACTTC.